The 8 T cell receptor beta chains below all came from one sample that was sequenced in a study of T cell responses to AZD1222 COVID-19 vaccine. Sequenced by immunoSEQ multiplex PCR; TCRdb stores in-frame clones only, minus some. This table has about 180,000 clones, approximately 86% appearing once. The sequencing here drew on peripheral blood, taken on day 0 of AZD1222 vaccination. The receptor set was obtained from an adult in good health.

The chain couples TRBV5-1 to TRBJ1-4; D may be TRBD1 (5 bases). Germline-derived CDR1 and CDR2 are SGHRS and YFSETQ. Between the trimmed V and J ends, which lost 4 bases and 4 bases, there was a span of 17 bases. The CDR3 is 16 amino acids. The CDR3 here is CASSLLGGINNEKLFF. The CDR3 DNA reads TGCGCCAGCAGCCTACTTGGGGGGATAAATAATGAAAAACTGTTTTTT.

This clone was seen once. The gene calls are TRBV4-2 and TRBJ2-2; D possibly matches TRBD1 or TRBD2 (5 bases each). This CDR3 spans 15 amino acids. V lost 0 bases, J lost 6 bases, and 11 bases lay in between. The germline V gene has CDR1 LGHNA and CDR2 YNFKEQ. As DNA, the CDR3 is TGTGCCAGCAGCCAAGAGATCGAGGGACCCGGGGAGCTGTTTTTT. Its translation is CASSQEIEGPGELFF.

The chain is built from TRBV10-2 and TRBJ1-6, with D unclear. From germline, CDR1 is WSHSY and CDR2 SAAADI. V was shortened by 5 bases and J by 9 bases, with 14 bases between the two germline ends. The CDR3 sequence is 14 residues long. The CDR3 DNA follows: TGCGCCAGCAGTACGATGACGGACTCTTCACCCCTCCACTTT. Residues: CASSTMTDSSPLHF.

This sequence joins TRBV11-2 and TRBJ2-5; 9 bases line up with TRBD2. V dropped 4 bases and J dropped 2; count of bases not matched to a gene: 8. The V gene's germline CDR1 is SGHAT and CDR2 FQNNGV. The CDR3 has 16 residues. This CDR3 is CASSSPTSGLQETQYF. As DNA, the CDR3 is TGTGCCAGCAGCTCCCCGACTAGCGGTTTACAAGAGACCCAGTACTTC.

The V gene is TRBV5-1, the J gene TRBJ2-5; a weak D match, TRBD2 (6 bases). The CDR3 has 14 residues. Germline V CDR1 and CDR2: SGHRS, YFSETQ. V was clipped by 0 bases and J by 5 bases, with 11 bases between them. CDR3 sequence reads: CASSLEQGGETQYF. In nucleotides, the CDR3 is TGCGCCAGCAGCTTGGAGCAGGGAGGCGAGACCCAGTACTTC.

The chain is built from TRBV28 and TRBJ1-4, with 7 bases that match TRBD1. Germline-derived CDR1 and CDR2 are MDHEN and SYDVKM. J lost 1 base, V lost 6 bases, and 5 bases had no gene match. The CDR3 is 15 residues long. In nucleotides, the CDR3 is TGTGCCAGCAGCCAAGGGGGCGGAACTAATGAAAAACTGTTTTTT. It codes for CASSQGGGTNEKLFF.

In its sample, this clone was seen once. Other DNA sequences of this sample code for an identical CDR3. The chain recombines TRBV19 with TRBJ2-7; tentative D call: TRBD2 (5 bases). V was trimmed by 3 bases and J by 1 base, leaving 10 bases between them. This CDR3 contains 14 residues. Germline CDR1 reads LNHDA; CDR2 reads SQIVND (reference sequence). CDR3 region: CASSIRGPSYEQYF. The CDR3 DNA reads TGTGCCAGTAGTATCCGGGGTCCTTCCTACGAGCAGTACTTC.

In this sample, this clone turned up a few times. The J gene is TRBJ1-1, the V gene TRBV21-1. TRBV21-1 constitutes a pseudogene. There are 16 residues in the CDR3. This chain's CDR3 is CASSTRLRGKNTEAFF. The CDR3 DNA reads TGTGCCAGCAGCACTAGACTCAGAGGGAAGAACACTGAAGCTTTCTTT.